The 32 T cell receptor beta chains reported below all come from one sample, sequenced in a study of T cells in Graves' hyperthyroidism and ophthalmopathy. It was RNA transcripts that yielded the amplified TCR beta CDR3 regions. The TCR CDR3 was amplified in a first-round RT-PCR using the HTBI primer set. TCRdb re-called the multiplex PCR reads with MiXCR, one entry per CDR3 protein. Here the sample spans fewer than 900,000 distinct CDR3 sequences, approximately 18% being singletons. Sequencing input: blood. The receptors were sampled from a woman aged 45-65 years with Graves' hyperthyroidism that later progressed to Graves' ophthalmopathy.

CDR3 region: CSARTGGAYEQYF. The CDR3 bases are TGCAGCGCTCGGACAGGGGGTGCCTACGAGCAGTACTTC. The chain has TRBV29-1 and TRBJ2-7, with TRBD1 matching 10 bases. Germline CDR1 SQVTM, CDR2 ANQGSEA. CDR3 length: 13 amino acids. Unmatched junction bases numbered 5, after V lost 7 bases and J lost 2 bases.

The chain couples TRBV2 to TRBJ2-5, with D unclear. The CDR3 sequence is 12 residues long. Deletions cut 4 bases from V and 3 bases from J, with 6 bases between. CDR1 is SNHLY and CDR2 is FYNNEI in the germline V gene. The CDR3 sequence: CASSVPEETQYF. In DNA, the CDR3 is TGTGCCAGCAGTGTGCCAGAAGAGACCCAGTACTTC.

This chain joins TRBV5-1 and TRBJ2-2, with 8 bases matching TRBD1. Germline CDR1 and CDR2: SGHRS and YFSETQ. CDR3 length: 16 residues. V shed 4 bases, J shed 4 bases, and the junction held 9 bases outside the gene matches. The CDR3 region has the DNA TGCGCCAGCAGCGGGACAGGTACCATAATCACCGGGGAGCTGTTTTTT. It codes for CASSGTGTIITGELFF.

This clonotype was observed a few times. V and J are TRBV6-1 and TRBJ2-7; 15 bases match TRBD2. CDR3 size: 19 residues. Germline CDR1 reads MNHNS; CDR2 reads SASEGT. J gave up 0 bases and V 6 bases, and 12 bases lay outside the gene matches. CDR3 nucleotide sequence: TGTGCCAGCAGCAGCCCGGGACTAGCGGGGGGCCGGTCCTCCTACGAGCAGTACTTC. This sequence encodes CASSSPGLAGGRSSYEQYF.

This clonotype was seen repeatedly, ten times or more. The chain recombines TRBV5-1 with TRBJ2-3; 7 bases are a match to TRBD2. The V and J ends lost 2 bases and 0 bases, in that order; junction bases with no gene match: 3. The CDR3 is 15 residues long. Germline CDR1 reads SGHRS; CDR2 reads YFSETQ. In DNA form, the CDR3 reads TGCGCCAGCAGCTTTAGCGGGCTTAGCACAGATACGCAGTATTTT. Translation gives CASSFSGLSTDTQYF.

Many counts were recorded for this clonotype. CDR3 residues: CASSLLAGDYNEQFF. The CDR3 DNA is TGTGCCAGCAGCTTACTAGCGGGGGATTACAATGAGCAGTTCTTC. The V call is TRBV7-2, the J call TRBJ2-1; 10 bases map to TRBD2. The length of the CDR3 is 15 residues. Germline CDR1 SGHTA, CDR2 FQGNSA. Trimming took 2 bases from V and 4 from J; bases not matched to a gene: 2. Full variable domain (missing parts from reference TRBV7-2 and TRBJ2-1): GAGVSQSPSNKVTEKGKDVELRCDPISGHTALYWYRQSLGQGLEFLIYFQGNSAPDKSGLPSDRFSAERTGGSVSTLTIQRTQQEDSAVYLCASSLLAGDYNEQFFGPGTRLTVL.

This clonotype was seen repeatedly, ten times or more. The chain couples TRBV29-1 to TRBJ2-1; 9 nucleotides align to TRBD2. V was clipped by 7 bases and J by 4 bases; unmatched bases: 8. Per germline, CDR1 SQVTM and CDR2 ANQGSEA. The CDR3 is 14 amino acids. The CDR3 region has the DNA TGCAGCGCCAGAATAGCGGGAGAATACAATGAGCAGTTCTTC. Translation gives CSARIAGEYNEQFF.

This clonotype was found a few times. The genes are TRBV14 and TRBJ2-4; TRBD1 matches 9 bases. The CDR3 totals 14 residues. Per germline, CDR1 SGHDN and CDR2 FVKESK. The J segment lost 9 bases and the V segment lost 4 bases, leaving 7 bases of the junction unmatched. The CDR3 reads CASSPGQGRGIQYF. Here the CDR3 DNA reads TGTGCCAGCAGCCCCGGACAGGGGCGAGGCATTCAGTACTTC.

This clonotype was found many times. The rearrangement links TRBV20-1 to TRBJ2-3; TRBD2 matches at 8 bases. The CDR3 consists of 17 residues. CDR1 and CDR2 from the germline V gene are DFQATT and SNEGSKA (reference sequence). V lost 0 bases, J lost 3 bases, and 11 bases stayed unmatched. DNA for the CDR3: TGCAGTGCTAGAGATCTGTCCTCCGCGGGGGGAACAGATACGCAGTATTTT. Translated: CSARDLSSAGGTDTQYF.

This clonotype came up many times. This chain joins TRBV30 and TRBJ2-7; TRBD2 agrees at 7 bases. Germline loops: CDR1 GTSNPN, CDR2 SVGIG (reference sequence). The CDR3 runs to 12 residues. The junction had 3 bases not matched to a gene; V was cut back by 4 bases and J by 3 bases. The CDR3 DNA sequence: TGTGCCTGGACTGGGGGGGACTACGAGCAGTACTTC. This translates into CAWTGGDYEQYF.

This clonotype was picked up a small number of times. The chain uses TRBV19 and TRBJ1-1; D possibly corresponds to TRBD1 (5 bases). CDR3 length: 15 amino acids. Germline V gene sequence: CDR1 LNHDA, CDR2 SQIVND (reference sequence). V was shortened by 3 bases and J by 4 bases, with 15 bases between the two germline ends. The CDR3 region is CASSIAGTRTTEAFF. The CDR3 DNA is TGTGCCAGTAGTATTGCCGGGACCCGGACCACTGAAGCTTTCTTT. The full variable domain, in which reference TRBV19 and TRBJ1-1 provide the parts outside the CDR3, is DGGITQSPKYLFRKEGQNVTLSCEQNLNHDAMYWYRQDPGQGLRLIYYSQIVNDFQKGDIAEGYSVSREKKESFPLTVTSAQKNPTAFYLCASSIAGTRTTEAFFGQGTRLTVV.

This clonotype has a count of ten or more. This chain uses TRBV3-1 with TRBJ1-1; weak D call: TRBD1 (5 bases). The length of the CDR3 is 17 residues. The germline V and J ends were trimmed by 2 bases and 3 bases, with 19 bases remaining between them. Looked up from germline, CDR1 is LGHDT and CDR2 is YNNKEL (reference sequence). CDR3 amino acids: CASSQFPRQSSYTEAFF. CDR3 in DNA: TGTGCCAGCAGCCAATTCCCCCGACAGTCATCATACACTGAAGCTTTCTTT. Full variable domain (missing parts from reference TRBV3-1 and TRBJ1-1): DTAVSQTPKYLVTQMGNDKSIKCEQNLGHDTMYWYKQDSKKFLKIMFSYNNKELIINETVPNRFSPKSPDKAHLNLHINSLELGDSAVYFCASSQFPRQSSYTEAFFGQGTRLTVV.

This clonotype has more than one count but fewer than ten. The chain is built from TRBV5-5 and TRBJ1-5; D is undetermined. The ends were cut back, 3 bases at V and 0 bases at J, with 7 bases in the middle. The CDR3 runs to 14 residues. The germline V gene encodes CDR1 SGHKS and CDR2 YYEKEE (reference sequence). In DNA form, the CDR3 reads TGTGCCAGCAGCTGGCTGGGTAGCAATCAGCCCCAGCATTTT. Translation: CASSWLGSNQPQHF.

This clonotype was seen repeatedly, ten times or more. This chain uses TRBV11-2 with TRBJ1-5; no clear D. Trimming took off 4 bases at V and 5 bases at J, with 6 bases between the two ends. The germline gives CDR1 SGHAT, CDR2 FQNNGV. The CDR3 length is 12 residues. CDR3 region: CASSSSDQPQHF. DNA for the CDR3: TGTGCCAGCAGCTCGTCAGATCAGCCCCAGCATTTT.

This clonotype occurred many times. The V call is TRBV12-3 or TRBV12-4, the J call TRBJ1-2; D unresolved. The CDR3 is 14 amino acids. Trimming stripped 6 bases from V and 2 bases from J, with 13 bases between. As DNA, the CDR3 is TGTGCCAGCAGACCTGGGGAGGCAAACTATGGCTACACCTTC. It is translated as CASRPGEANYGYTF.

In this sample, this clonotype turned up many times. The V and J genes are TRBV2 and TRBJ1-5; no clear D gene. The CDR3 covers 14 residues. In germline, CDR1 is SNHLY, CDR2 FYNNEI. V was trimmed by 5 bases and J by 0 bases, leaving 8 bases between them. The CDR3 DNA reads as TGTGCCAGCAGTCCAGACCATAGCAATCAGCCCCAGCATTTT. It encodes CASSPDHSNQPQHF.

CDR3 coding DNA: TGTGCCAGTAGTGGCCGGACTAGCGGGGACACAGATACGCAGTATTTT. Its translation is CASSGRTSGDTDTQYF. V gene TRBV19 combines with J gene TRBJ2-3, with 12 bases aligning to TRBD2. CDR1 and CDR2 from the germline V gene are LNHDA and SQIVND (reference sequence). With V trimmed by 5 bases and J by 2 bases, 5 bases remained unmatched. This CDR3 has 16 amino acids. The variable domain in full, completed from reference TRBV19 and TRBJ2-3, reads DGGITQSPKYLFRKEGQNVTLSCEQNLNHDAMYWYRQDPGQGLRLIYYSQIVNDFQKGDIAEGYSVSREKKESFPLTVTSAQKNPTAFYLCASSGRTSGDTDTQYFGPGTRLTVL.

This clonotype has a handful of counts. V and J are TRBV9 and TRBJ2-2, with 7 bases aligning to TRBD1. CDR1 is SGDLS and CDR2 is YYNGEE in the germline V gene. The V and J ends lost 4 bases and 4 bases, in that order; junction bases with no gene match: 4. The CDR3 contains 14 residues. CDR3 residues: CASSRTGSTGELFF. For the CDR3, the DNA is TGTGCCAGCAGCAGGACAGGATCCACCGGGGAGCTGTTTTTT.

There are a few counts of this clonotype. The chain carries TRBV7-6 and TRBJ1-3; possible D gene TRBD1, 5 bases. With 1 base removed from V and 0 bases from J, the gap between germline ends came to 7 bases. The CDR3 is made up of 15 amino acids. Germline CDR1 is SGHVS and CDR2 is FNYEAQ. CDR3 residues: CASSLGGDSGNTIYF. DNA of the CDR3: TGTGCCAGCAGCTTAGGGGGGGACTCTGGAAACACCATATATTTT.

The chain carries TRBV5-1 and TRBJ1-4; unclear D gene. The length of the CDR3 is 13 residues. V lost 4 bases and J 5 bases, leaving 9 bases between the germline ends. Germline V gene lookup returns CDR1 SGHRS and CDR2 YFSETQ. The CDR3 nucleotides are TGCGCCAGCAGCCCAAACTACAATGAAAAACTGTTTTTT. Its translation is CASSPNYNEKLFF. Full variable domain (outside the CDR3, taken from reference TRBV5-1 and TRBJ1-4): KAGVTQTPRYLIKTRGQQVTLSCSPISGHRSVSWYQQTPGQGLQFLFEYFSETQRNKGNFPGRFSGRQFSNSRSEMNVSTLELGDSALYLCASSPNYNEKLFFGSGTQLSVL.

The chain combines TRBV12-3 or TRBV12-4 with TRBJ1-3, with D hard to call. The CDR3 spans 16 residues. V lost 2 bases and J lost 4, with 15 bases in between. The CDR3 protein is CASSLNPRRGGNTIYF. The DNA for the CDR3 is TGTGCCAGCAGTTTAAACCCCCGGCGAGGAGGAAACACCATATATTTT.

The chain joins TRBV4-1 to TRBJ2-3, with 10 bases identical to TRBD2. Unmatched junction bases numbered 0, after V lost 0 bases and J lost 6 bases. The CDR3 covers 14 residues. Germline V CDR1 and CDR2: MGHRA, YSYEKL. The CDR3 DNA follows: TGCGCCAGCAGCCAAGAGGGACTAGCGGATACGCAGTATTTT. Translating it yields CASSQEGLADTQYF.

This clonotype occurred many times. The chain couples TRBV20-1 to TRBJ2-1, with TRBD2 identical over 10 bases. Looked up from germline, CDR1 is DFQATT and CDR2 is SNEGSKA (reference sequence). CDR3 size: 14 residues. V dropped 6 bases and J dropped 6; count of bases not matched to a gene: 8. CDR3 in amino acids: CSATKRGGTNEQFF. For the CDR3, the DNA is TGCAGTGCGACTAAGCGGGGGGGCACCAATGAGCAGTTCTTC.

This clonotype was detected many times. This sequence joins TRBV30 and TRBJ1-1; D uncertain. Germline V CDR1 and CDR2: GTSNPN, SVGIG (reference sequence). Trimming left V 8 bases short and J 3 bases short, with 16 bases between. This CDR3 is built from 13 residues. CDR3 region: CAGITTSDTEAFF. CDR3 nucleotide sequence: TGTGCCGGAATTACAACCTCGGACACTGAAGCTTTCTTT.

This clonotype was recorded many times. The chain couples TRBV7-2 to TRBJ1-2; D is undetermined. Trimming left V 1 base short and J 0 bases short, with 9 bases between. The CDR3 loop spans 15 amino acids. The germline V gene has CDR1 SGHTA and CDR2 FQGNSA. The CDR3 DNA sequence: TGTGCCAGCAGCTTAGACGCCACCACTAACTATGGCTACACCTTC. Translated: CASSLDATTNYGYTF.

V gene TRBV9 combines with J gene TRBJ1-2; D call uncertain. This CDR3 comprises 16 residues. In germline, CDR1 is SGDLS, CDR2 YYNGEE. V was clipped by 0 bases and J by 4 bases, with 16 bases between them. CDR3 nucleotide sequence: TGTGCCAGCAGCGTAGGTAAAGGGCTGGATTTCTATGGCTACACCTTC. Its protein product is CASSVGKGLDFYGYTF.

The V call is TRBV6-4, the J call TRBJ1-1, with D possibly TRBD1 on 5 matching bases. The V end was cut by 2 bases, the J end by 6 bases, with 16 bases between. The germline gives CDR1 MRHNA, CDR2 SNTAGT. This CDR3 spans 15 amino acids. This CDR3 reads CASSDPGMTLAEAFF. Written as DNA, the CDR3 is TGTGCCAGCAGTGACCCAGGGATGACACTCGCTGAAGCTTTCTTT.

The rearrangement links TRBV19 to TRBJ1-1, with 7 nucleotides matching TRBD1. The V gene's germline CDR1 is LNHDA and CDR2 SQIVND (reference sequence). J lost 1 base, V lost 6 bases, and 5 bases had no gene match. The CDR3 has 14 amino acids. CDR3: CASRGRGSNTEAFF. The CDR3 DNA is TGTGCCAGTAGGGGCAGGGGGTCGAACACTGAAGCTTTCTTT.

This clonotype was counted only a few times. This sequence joins TRBV14 and TRBJ1-5; D remains ambiguous. The germline V and J ends were trimmed by 0 bases and 0 bases, with 12 bases remaining between them. This CDR3 spans 17 amino acids. Looked up from germline, CDR1 is SGHDN and CDR2 is FVKESK. The CDR3 reads CASSQEPSGNSNQPQHF. CDR3 DNA sequence: TGTGCCAGCAGCCAAGAGCCGAGCGGGAATAGCAATCAGCCCCAGCATTTT.

V gene TRBV20-1 combines with J gene TRBJ1-4; the match to TRBD1 covers 8 bases. Unmatched junction bases numbered 9, after V lost 8 bases and J lost 4 bases. Looked up from germline, CDR1 is DFQATT and CDR2 is SNEGSKA (reference sequence). The CDR3 has 14 amino acids. DNA of the CDR3: TGCAGTATGAGTCAGGGGGCCGATAATGAAAAACTGTTTTTT. It translates to CSMSQGADNEKLFF.

This clonotype came up a few times. The chain is built from TRBV29-1 and TRBJ1-1, with D maybe TRBD1 (5 bases). The germline V gene encodes CDR1 SQVTM and CDR2 ANQGSEA. CDR3 size: 12 residues. Trimming cost V 7 bases and J 2 bases, with 11 bases left between them. The CDR3 nucleotides read TGCAGCGCTGACCAGGGTAACACTGAAGCTTTCTTT. This sequence encodes CSADQGNTEAFF.

The V call is TRBV6-1, the J call TRBJ2-7, with D unresolved. Germline assignment: CDR1 MNHNS and CDR2 SASEGT. V lost 5 bases to trimming and J lost 3 bases, with 14 bases between them. The CDR3 consists of 14 residues. For the CDR3, the DNA is TGTGCCAGCAGTTATGAGCAGGTAAACTACGAGCAGTACTTC. It is translated as CASSYEQVNYEQYF.